These T cell receptor beta chains were read from a single sample in a study of PD-1 blockade in classical Hodgkin lymphoma. The data were produced by immunoSEQ multiplex PCR, yet TCRdb's version contains in-frame clones alone and is incomplete. There are 20,000 to 25,000 clones in the sample; approximately 93% occur only once, and about 3.7% lies in the top ten. The sequenced sample was peripheral blood mononuclear cells (PBMCs). The receptors stem from a human donor with classical Hodgkin lymphoma. Each CDR3 is given with its conserved first and last residue. A D gene is named only where the DNA matches it firmly. Clone size is shown for a subset of rows, as once, few, many or a class of expanded clone.

TRBV19	.	TRBJ1-1	once	CASSVTGTKNTEAFF	TGTGCCAGTAGTGTCACCGGGACAAAGAACACTGAAGCTTTCTTT
TRBV15	.	TRBJ1-1	few	CATTPGPLHTEAFF	TGTGCCACCACCCCCGGGCCCTTGCACACTGAAGCTTTCTTT
TRBV5-1	.	TRBJ1-2	medium-sized	CASSFDKTYGYTF	TGCGCCAGCAGCTTTGACAAGACCTATGGCTACACCTTC
TRBV7-9	.	TRBJ1-5	.	CASSEGSRAQHF	TGTGCCAGCAGCGAGGGGTCAAGGGCACAGCATTTT
TRBV7-2	.	TRBJ1-1	.	CASSLLGVMNTEAFF	TGTGCCAGCAGCTTACTCGGTGTCATGAACACTGAAGCTTTCTTT
TRBV29-1	.	TRBJ1-2	.	CSVGGALGGYTF	TGCAGCGTTGGTGGCGCCTTGGGGGGCTACACCTTC
TRBV5-6	.	TRBJ2-7	once	CASSFGTHEQYF	TGTGCCAGCAGCTTCGGTACCCACGAGCAGTACTTC
TRBV19	.	TRBJ2-5	.	CASSNAGSSETQYF	TGTGCCAGTAGTAATGCAGGGAGTTCGGAGACCCAGTACTTC
TRBV6-4	TRBD1	TRBJ2-1	.	CASSDGTGVDEQFF	TGTGCCAGCAGTGACGGTACAGGGGTGGATGAGCAGTTCTTC
TRBV29-1	TRBD1	TRBJ1-2	once	CSVELGRGPGNYGYTF	TGCAGCGTTGAGTTGGGCAGGGGGCCCGGAAACTATGGCTACACCTTC
TRBV19	TRBD1	TRBJ2-7	.	CASSNRGPPYEQYF	TGTGCCAGTAGTAACAGGGGACCCCCCTACGAGCAGTACTTC
TRBV13	.	TRBJ1-3	once	CASDGRTGIYSSGNTIYF	TGTGCCAGCGATGGTCGGACGGGCATTTATAGCTCTGGAAACACCATATATTTT
TRBV6-5	.	TRBJ1-3	.	CASRDPPRQGNTIYF	TGTGCCAGCAGAGACCCCCCAAGGCAAGGAAACACCATATATTTT
TRBV5-6	.	TRBJ2-5	.	CASSLGRNRDQETQYF	TGTGCCAGCAGCTTGGGAAGGAACAGGGACCAAGAGACCCAGTACTTC
TRBV4-2	.	TRBJ1-4	once	CASSLGTETSTNEKLFF	TGTGCCAGCAGCCTTGGGACGGAAACCTCAACTAATGAAAAACTGTTTTTT
TRBV10-3	.	TRBJ1-5	.	CAISEASPNQPQHF	TGTGCCATCAGTGAGGCCAGCCCAAATCAGCCCCAGCATTTT
TRBV7-6	.	TRBJ2-1	.	CASSLANGSYNEQFF	TGTGCCAGCAGCTTAGCGAACGGTTCCTACAATGAGCAGTTCTTC
TRBV7-9	.	TRBJ1-1	.	CASSADTDTEAFF	TGTGCCAGCAGTGCGGATACGGACACTGAAGCTTTCTTT
TRBV14	.	TRBJ2-1	once	CASSLRQVSSLFAYNEQFF	TGTGCCAGCAGCCTAAGACAGGTCTCCTCACTCTTCGCTTACAATGAGCAGTTCTTC
TRBV2	.	TRBJ2-1	.	CASMGERRQFF	TGTGCCAGCATGGGTGAGCGAAGGCAGTTCTTC